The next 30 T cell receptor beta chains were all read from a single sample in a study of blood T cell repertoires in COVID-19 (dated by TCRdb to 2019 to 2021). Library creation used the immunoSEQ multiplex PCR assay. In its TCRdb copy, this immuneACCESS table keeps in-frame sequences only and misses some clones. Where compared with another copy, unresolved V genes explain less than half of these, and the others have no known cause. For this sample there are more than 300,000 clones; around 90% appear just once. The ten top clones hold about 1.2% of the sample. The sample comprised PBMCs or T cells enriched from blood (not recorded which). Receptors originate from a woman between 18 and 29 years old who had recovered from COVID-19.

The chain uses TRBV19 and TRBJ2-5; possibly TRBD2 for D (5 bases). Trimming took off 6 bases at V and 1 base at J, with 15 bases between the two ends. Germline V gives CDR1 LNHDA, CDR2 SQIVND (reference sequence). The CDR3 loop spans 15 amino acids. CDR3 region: CASRYREHSQETQYF. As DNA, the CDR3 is TGTGCCAGTAGATACCGGGAACACTCCCAAGAGACCCAGTACTTC. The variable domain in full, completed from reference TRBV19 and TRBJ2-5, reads DGGITQSPKYLFRKEGQNVTLSCEQNLNHDAMYWYRQDPGQGLRLIYYSQIVNDFQKGDIAEGYSVSREKKESFPLTVTSAQKNPTAFYLCASRYREHSQETQYFGPGTRLLVL.

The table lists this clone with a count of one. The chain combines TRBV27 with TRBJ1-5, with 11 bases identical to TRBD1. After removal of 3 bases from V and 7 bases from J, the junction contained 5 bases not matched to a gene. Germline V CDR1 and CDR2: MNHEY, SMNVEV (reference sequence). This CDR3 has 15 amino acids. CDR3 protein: CASSFSGTGGQPQHF. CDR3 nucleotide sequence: TGTGCCAGCAGTTTTTCCGGGACAGGGGGACAGCCCCAGCATTTT.

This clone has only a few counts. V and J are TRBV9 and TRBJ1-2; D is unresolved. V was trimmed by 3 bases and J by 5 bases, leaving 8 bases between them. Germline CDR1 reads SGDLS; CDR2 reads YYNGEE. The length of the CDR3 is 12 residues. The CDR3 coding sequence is TGTGCCAGCAGCGCAACAAATTATGGCTACACCTTC. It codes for CASSATNYGYTF.

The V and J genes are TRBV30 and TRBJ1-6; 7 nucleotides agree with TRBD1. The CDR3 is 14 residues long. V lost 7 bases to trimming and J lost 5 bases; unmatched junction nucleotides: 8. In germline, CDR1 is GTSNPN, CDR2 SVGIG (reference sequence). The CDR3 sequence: CALRGQKDNSPLHF. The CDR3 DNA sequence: TGTGCCTTAAGGGGACAGAAAGATAATTCACCCCTCCACTTT.

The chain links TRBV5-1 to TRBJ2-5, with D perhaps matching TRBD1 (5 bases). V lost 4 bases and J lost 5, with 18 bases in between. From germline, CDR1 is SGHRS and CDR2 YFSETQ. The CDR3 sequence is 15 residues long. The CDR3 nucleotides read TGCGCCAGCAGCCCCCAGGGTCCGGGTGTGGAGACCCAGTACTTC. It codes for CASSPQGPGVETQYF.

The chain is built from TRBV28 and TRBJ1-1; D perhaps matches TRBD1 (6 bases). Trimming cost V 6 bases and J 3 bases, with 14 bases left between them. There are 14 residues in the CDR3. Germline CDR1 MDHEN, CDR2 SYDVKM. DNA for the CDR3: TGTGCCAGCAGCAAGACAGGAAAGGACACTGAAGCTTTCTTT. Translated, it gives CASSKTGKDTEAFF.

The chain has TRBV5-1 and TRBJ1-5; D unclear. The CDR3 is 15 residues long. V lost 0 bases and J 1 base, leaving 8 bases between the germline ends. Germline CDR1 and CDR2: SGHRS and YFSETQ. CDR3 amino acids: CASSLDAGSNQPQHF. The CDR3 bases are TGCGCCAGCAGCTTGGATGCGGGAAGCAATCAGCCCCAGCATTTT.

CDR3 residues: CAWSVTGRGSGQPQHF. As DNA, the CDR3 is TGTGCCTGGAGTGTAACAGGCAGGGGGTCGGGTCAGCCCCAGCATTTT. V and J are TRBV30 and TRBJ1-5, with 7 bases identical to TRBD1. There are 16 residues in the CDR3. The V and J ends lost 0 bases and 6 bases, in that order; junction bases with no gene match: 11. In germline, CDR1 is GTSNPN, CDR2 SVGIG (reference sequence).

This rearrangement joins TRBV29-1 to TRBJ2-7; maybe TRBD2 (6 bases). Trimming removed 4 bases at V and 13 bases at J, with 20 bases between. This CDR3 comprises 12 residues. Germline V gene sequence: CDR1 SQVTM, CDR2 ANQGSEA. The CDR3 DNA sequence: TGCAGCGTTGGCCAACCGGGACTCCAAGTCTACTTC. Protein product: CSVGQPGLQVYF.

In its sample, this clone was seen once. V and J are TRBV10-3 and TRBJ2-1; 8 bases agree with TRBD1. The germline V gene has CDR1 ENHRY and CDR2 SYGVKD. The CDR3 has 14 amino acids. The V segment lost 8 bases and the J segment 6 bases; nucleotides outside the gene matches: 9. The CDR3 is CAILDRDRTNEQFF. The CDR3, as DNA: TGTGCCATCCTCGACCGGGACAGGACCAATGAGCAGTTCTTC.

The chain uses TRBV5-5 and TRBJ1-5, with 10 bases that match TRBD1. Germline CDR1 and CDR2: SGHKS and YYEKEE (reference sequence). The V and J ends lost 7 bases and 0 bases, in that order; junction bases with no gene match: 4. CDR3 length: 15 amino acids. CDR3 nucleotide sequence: TGTGCCAGCGCGGGACAGGGGCTTAGCAATCAGCCCCAGCATTTT. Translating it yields CASAGQGLSNQPQHF.

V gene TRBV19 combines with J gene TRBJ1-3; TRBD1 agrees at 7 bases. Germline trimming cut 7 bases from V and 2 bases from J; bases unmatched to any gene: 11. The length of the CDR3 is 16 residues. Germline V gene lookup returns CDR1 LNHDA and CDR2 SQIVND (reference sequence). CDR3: CASTLGQASAGNTIYF. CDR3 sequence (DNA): TGTGCCAGTACCCTTGGACAGGCTTCGGCTGGAAACACCATATATTTT.

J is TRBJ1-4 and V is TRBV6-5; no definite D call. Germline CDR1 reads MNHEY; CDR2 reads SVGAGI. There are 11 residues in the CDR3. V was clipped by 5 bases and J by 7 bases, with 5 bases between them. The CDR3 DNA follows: TGTGCCAGCAGTCGGGGTGAAAAACTGTTTTTT. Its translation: CASSRGEKLFF.

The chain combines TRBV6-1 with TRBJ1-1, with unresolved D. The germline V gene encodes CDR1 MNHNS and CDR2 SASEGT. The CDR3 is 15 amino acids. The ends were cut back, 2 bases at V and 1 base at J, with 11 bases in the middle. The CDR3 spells CASSELLPGNTEAFF. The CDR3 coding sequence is TGTGCCAGCAGTGAACTCCTCCCCGGGAACACTGAAGCTTTCTTT.

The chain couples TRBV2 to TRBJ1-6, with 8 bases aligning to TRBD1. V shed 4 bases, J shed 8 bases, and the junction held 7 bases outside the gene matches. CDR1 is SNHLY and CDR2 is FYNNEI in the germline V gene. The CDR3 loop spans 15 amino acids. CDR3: CASSADRVVDSPLHF. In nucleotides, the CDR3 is TGTGCCAGCAGTGCGGACAGGGTAGTAGATTCACCCCTCCACTTT.

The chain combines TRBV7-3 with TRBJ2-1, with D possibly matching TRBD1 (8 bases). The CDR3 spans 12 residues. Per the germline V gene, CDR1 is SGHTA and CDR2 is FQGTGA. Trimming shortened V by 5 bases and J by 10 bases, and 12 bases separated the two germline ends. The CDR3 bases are TGTGCCAGCAGCACAGGGGGGGTAGAGCAGTTCTTC. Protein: CASSTGGVEQFF.

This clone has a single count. This CDR3 reads CAWSPSGDPYGYTF. DNA of the CDR3: TGTGCCTGGAGTCCCTCGGGAGACCCCTATGGCTACACCTTC. The rearrangement uses TRBV30 and TRBJ1-2, with D uncertain. The CDR3 is 14 amino acids. Germline V CDR1 and CDR2: GTSNPN, SVGIG (reference sequence). Trimming stripped 2 bases from V and 4 bases from J, with 14 bases between.

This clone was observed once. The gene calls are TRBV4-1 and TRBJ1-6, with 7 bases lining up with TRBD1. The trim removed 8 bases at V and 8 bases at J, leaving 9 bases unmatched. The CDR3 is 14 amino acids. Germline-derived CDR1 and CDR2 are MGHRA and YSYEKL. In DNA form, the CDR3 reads TGCGCCAGCCGAGAGGGGGCAGGGTATTCACCCCTCCACTTT. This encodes CASREGAGYSPLHF.

This CDR3 is CASSVATRAGGRNEQFF. The CDR3 nucleotides are TGTGCCAGCAGCGTAGCTACCCGAGCGGGGGGGCGCAATGAGCAGTTCTTC. The V call is TRBV9, the J call TRBJ2-1; TRBD2 agrees at 10 bases. Losses at the gene ends were 0 bases for V and 6 bases for J; bases not matched to a gene: 9. The CDR3 runs 17 residues. Per germline, CDR1 SGDLS and CDR2 YYNGEE.

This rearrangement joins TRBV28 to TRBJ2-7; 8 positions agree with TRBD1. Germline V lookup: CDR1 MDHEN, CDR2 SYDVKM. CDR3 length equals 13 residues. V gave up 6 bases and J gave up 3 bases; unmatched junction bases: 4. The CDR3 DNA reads TGTGCCAGCAGGACAGGGGCGGGCTACGAGCAGTACTTC. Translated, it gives CASRTGAGYEQYF.

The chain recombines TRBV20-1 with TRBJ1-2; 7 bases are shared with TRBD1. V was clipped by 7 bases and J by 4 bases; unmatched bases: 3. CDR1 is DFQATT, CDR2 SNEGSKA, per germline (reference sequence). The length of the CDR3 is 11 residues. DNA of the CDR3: TGCAGTGGAGAGGGGGCCTATGGCTACACCTTC. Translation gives CSGEGAYGYTF.

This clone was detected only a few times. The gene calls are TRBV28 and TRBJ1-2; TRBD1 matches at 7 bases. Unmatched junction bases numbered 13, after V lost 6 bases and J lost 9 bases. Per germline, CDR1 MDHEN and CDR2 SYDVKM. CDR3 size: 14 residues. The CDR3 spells CASSPDRRLNRYTF. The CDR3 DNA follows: TGTGCCAGCAGCCCGGACAGGAGGCTTAACCGCTACACCTTC.

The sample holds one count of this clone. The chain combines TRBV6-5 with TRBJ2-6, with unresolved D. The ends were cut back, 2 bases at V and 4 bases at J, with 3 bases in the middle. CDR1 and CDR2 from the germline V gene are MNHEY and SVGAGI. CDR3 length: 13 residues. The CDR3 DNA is TGTGCCAGCAGTTACCTGGGGGCCAACGTCCTGACTTTC. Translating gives CASSYLGANVLTF.

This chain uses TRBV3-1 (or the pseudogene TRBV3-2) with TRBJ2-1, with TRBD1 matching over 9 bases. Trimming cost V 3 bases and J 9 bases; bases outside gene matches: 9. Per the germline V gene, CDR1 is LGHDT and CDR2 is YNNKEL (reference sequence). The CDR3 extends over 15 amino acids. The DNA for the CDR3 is TGTGCCAGCAGCCAGGGGGACAGGGAGGTAGCTGAGCAGTTCTTC. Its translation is CASSQGDREVAEQFF.

The CDR3 protein is CASASREGQSYNSPLHF. CDR3 sequence (DNA): TGTGCCAGCGCGTCCAGGGAGGGACAAAGTTATAATTCACCCCTCCACTTT. V is TRBV2 and J is TRBJ1-6; D might be TRBD1 (6 bases). In germline, CDR1 is SNHLY, CDR2 FYNNEI. The CDR3 runs to 17 residues. Trimming shortened V by 8 bases and J by 4 bases, and 21 bases separated the two germline ends.

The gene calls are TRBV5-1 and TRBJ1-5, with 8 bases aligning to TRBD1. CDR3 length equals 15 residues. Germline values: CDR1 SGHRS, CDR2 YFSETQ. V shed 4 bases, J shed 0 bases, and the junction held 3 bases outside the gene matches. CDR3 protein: CASSRTGTSNQPQHF. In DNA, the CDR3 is TGCGCCAGCAGCCGGACAGGGACTAGCAATCAGCCCCAGCATTTT.

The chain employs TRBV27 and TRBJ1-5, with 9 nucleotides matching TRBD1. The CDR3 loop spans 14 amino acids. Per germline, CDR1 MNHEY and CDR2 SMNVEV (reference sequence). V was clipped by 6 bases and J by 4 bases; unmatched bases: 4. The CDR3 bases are TGTGCCAGCAGCTTCGGACAGGGGAATCAGCCCCAGCATTTT. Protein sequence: CASSFGQGNQPQHF.

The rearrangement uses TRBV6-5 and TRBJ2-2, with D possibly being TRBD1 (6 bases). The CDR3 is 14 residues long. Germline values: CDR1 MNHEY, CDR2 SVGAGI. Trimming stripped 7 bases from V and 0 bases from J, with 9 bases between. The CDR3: CASMRTANTGELFF. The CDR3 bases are TGTGCCAGCATGCGGACAGCGAACACCGGGGAGCTGTTTTTT.

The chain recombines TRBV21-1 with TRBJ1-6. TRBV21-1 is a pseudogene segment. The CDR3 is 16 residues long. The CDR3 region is CASSKWEGLWNSPLHF. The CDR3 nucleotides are TGTGCCAGCAGCAAATGGGAGGGGCTCTGGAATTCACCCCTCCACTTT.

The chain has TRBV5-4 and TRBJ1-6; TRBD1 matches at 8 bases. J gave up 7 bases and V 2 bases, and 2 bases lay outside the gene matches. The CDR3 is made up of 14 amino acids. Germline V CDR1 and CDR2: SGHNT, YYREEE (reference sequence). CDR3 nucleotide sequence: TGTGCCAGCAGCTTTGCAGGGGGCAATTCACCCCTCCACTTT. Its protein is CASSFAGGNSPLHF.